Listed below are T cell receptor beta chains from one sample, sequenced in a study of cytomegalovirus exposure and HLA in healthy donors. Using immunoSEQ multiplex PCR, the repertoire was profiled, and TCRdb retains in-frame clones only, with some absent. The top ten clones hold 1.5% to 2% of a sample with 110,000 to 150,000 clones, less than 10% of them seen once. What was sequenced was PBMCs. All receptors come from a man in his fifties or sixties in good health and CMV-seronegative. Both conserved end residues are part of each CDR3. The D gene is left open where the match is weak. Part of the rows lack a size; the others show once, few, many or a class for expanded clones.

v_gene	j_gene	abundance	d_gene	CDR3aa	CDR3nt
TRBV10-3	TRBJ2-5	-	TRBD2	CAISATSTSEETQYF	TGTGCCATCAGTGCCACCTCGACTAGCGAAGAGACCCAGTACTTC
TRBV11-2	TRBJ2-7	few	TRBD2	CASSSPGGSGGSYEQYF	TGTGCCAGCAGCTCCCCCGGGGGGAGCGGGGGATCCTACGAGCAGTACTTC
TRBV14	TRBJ2-7	-	-	CASSRIAVGITYEQYF	TGTGCCAGCAGCCGAATAGCGGTCGGGATTACCTACGAGCAGTACTTC
TRBV7-7	TRBJ2-5	few	TRBD2	CASSLRVSSGRRRETQYF	TGTGCCAGCAGCTTAAGAGTGTCTAGCGGGAGGAGGCGGGAGACCCAGTACTTC
TRBV6-1	TRBJ2-7	few	TRBD1	CASSEADGTVAEQYF	TGTGCCAGCAGTGAAGCGGACGGGACAGTAGCCGAGCAGTACTTC
TRBV6-5	TRBJ1-3	-	-	CASSQTGGNTIYF	TGTGCCAGCAGCCAGACCGGGGGAAACACCATATATTTT
TRBV5-1	TRBJ2-7	few	TRBD2	CASSLTSGRGYEQYF	TGCGCCAGCAGCTTGACTAGCGGGAGAGGGTACGAGCAGTACTTC
TRBV30	TRBJ2-7	few	TRBD1	CAWSKRGPYEQYF	TGTGCCTGGAGCAAAAGGGGGCCCTACGAGCAGTACTTC
TRBV2	TRBJ2-7	-	-	CASAQGRLGSYEQYF	TGTGCCAGCGCGCAAGGGAGATTGGGGTCCTACGAGCAGTACTTC
TRBV18	TRBJ1-4	few	TRBD1	CASSPGTGGSRNEKLFF	TGTGCCAGCTCACCCGGGACAGGGGGCAGTCGGAATGAAAAACTGTTTTTT
TRBV4-2	TRBJ1-1	few	-	CASSQGDMNTEAFF	TGTGCCAGCAGCCAAGGGGACATGAACACTGAAGCTTTCTTT
TRBV2	TRBJ2-3	-	TRBD1	CASRTGQTDTQYF	TGTGCCAGCCGGACAGGGCAGACAGATACGCAGTATTTT
TRBV5-6	TRBJ1-5	-	-	CASSLYGQNNQPQHF	TGTGCCAGCAGCTTGTATGGACAGAACAATCAGCCCCAGCATTTT
TRBV19	TRBJ2-3	-	-	CASSIAGAPRPDTQYF	TGTGCCAGTAGTATAGCTGGCGCCCCGAGGCCGGATACGCAGTATTTT
TRBV5-4	TRBJ1-2	-	-	CASSREGGKNYGYTF	TGTGCCAGCAGCCGCGAAGGGGGTAAAAACTATGGCTACACCTTC
TRBV10-1	TRBJ2-1	few	TRBD2	CASSRLETSGSNEQFF	TGCGCCAGCTCGAGGTTGGAGACTAGCGGGAGCAATGAGCAGTTCTTC